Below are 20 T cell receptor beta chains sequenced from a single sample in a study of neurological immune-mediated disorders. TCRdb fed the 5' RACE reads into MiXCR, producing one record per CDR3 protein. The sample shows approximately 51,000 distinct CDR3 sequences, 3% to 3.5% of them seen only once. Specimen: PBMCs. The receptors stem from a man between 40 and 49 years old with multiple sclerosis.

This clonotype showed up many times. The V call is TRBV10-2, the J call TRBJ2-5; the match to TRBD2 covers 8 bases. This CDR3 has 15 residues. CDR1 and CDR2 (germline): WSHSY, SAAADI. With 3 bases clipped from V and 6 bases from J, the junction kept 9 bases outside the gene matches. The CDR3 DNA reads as TGCGCCAGCAGTGAATCCCGCGGGGGGCGACAGACCCAGTACTTC. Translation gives CASSESRGGRQTQYF.

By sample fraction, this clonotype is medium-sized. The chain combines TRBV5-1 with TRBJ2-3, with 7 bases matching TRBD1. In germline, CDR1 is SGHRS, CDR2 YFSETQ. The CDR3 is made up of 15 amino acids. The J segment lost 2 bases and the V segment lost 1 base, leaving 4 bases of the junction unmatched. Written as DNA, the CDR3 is TGCGCCAGCAGCTTGACAGGGGCCGCCACAGATACGCAGTATTTT. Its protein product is CASSLTGAATDTQYF.

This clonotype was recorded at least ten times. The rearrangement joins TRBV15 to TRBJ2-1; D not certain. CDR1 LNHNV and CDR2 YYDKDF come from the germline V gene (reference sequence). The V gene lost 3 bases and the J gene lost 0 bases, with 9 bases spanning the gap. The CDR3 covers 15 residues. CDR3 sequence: CATSREKSSYNEQFF. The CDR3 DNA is TGTGCCACCAGCAGGGAAAAGAGCTCCTACAATGAGCAGTTCTTC.

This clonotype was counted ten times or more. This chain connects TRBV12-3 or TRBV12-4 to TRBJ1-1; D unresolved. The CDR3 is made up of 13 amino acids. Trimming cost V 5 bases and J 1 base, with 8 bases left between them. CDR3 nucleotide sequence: TGTGCCAGCAGTCACAAGGGGAACACTGAAGCTTTCTTT. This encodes CASSHKGNTEAFF.

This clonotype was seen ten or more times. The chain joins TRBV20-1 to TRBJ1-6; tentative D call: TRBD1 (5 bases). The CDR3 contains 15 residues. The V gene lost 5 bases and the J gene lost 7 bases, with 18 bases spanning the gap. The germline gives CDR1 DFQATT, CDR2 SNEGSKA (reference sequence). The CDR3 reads CSALESGTDNSPLHF. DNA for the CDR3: TGCAGTGCTCTAGAAAGTGGGACTGACAATTCACCCCTCCACTTT.

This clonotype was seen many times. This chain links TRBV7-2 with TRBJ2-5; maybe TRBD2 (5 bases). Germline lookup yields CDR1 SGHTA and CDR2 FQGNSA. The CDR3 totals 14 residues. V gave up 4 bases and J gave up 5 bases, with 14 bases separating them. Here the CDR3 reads CASSSRSVGETQYF. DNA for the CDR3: TGTGCCAGCAGCTCACGTAGCGTAGGGGAGACCCAGTACTTC.

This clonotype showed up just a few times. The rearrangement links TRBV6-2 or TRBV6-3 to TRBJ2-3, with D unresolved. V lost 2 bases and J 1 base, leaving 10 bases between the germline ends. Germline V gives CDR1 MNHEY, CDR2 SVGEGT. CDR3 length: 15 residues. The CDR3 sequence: CASSYGTHGTDTQYF. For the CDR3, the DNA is TGTGCCAGCAGTTACGGTACCCATGGCACAGATACGCAGTATTTT.

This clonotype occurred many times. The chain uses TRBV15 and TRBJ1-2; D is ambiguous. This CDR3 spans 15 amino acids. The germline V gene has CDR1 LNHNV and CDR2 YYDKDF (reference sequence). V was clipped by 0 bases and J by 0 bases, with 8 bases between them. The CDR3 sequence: CATSRDFSSNYGYTF. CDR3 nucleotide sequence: TGTGCCACCAGCAGAGATTTTTCGTCTAACTATGGCTACACCTTC.

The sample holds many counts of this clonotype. CDR3 coding DNA: TGTGCCAGCAGCCGCGGGACAGGCCCTAGCACAGATACGCAGTATTTT. It specifies CASSRGTGPSTDTQYF. This chain links TRBV6-5 with TRBJ2-3; 8 nucleotides align to TRBD1. The junction had 8 bases not matched to a gene; V was cut back by 6 bases and J by 0 bases. Germline values: CDR1 MNHEY, CDR2 SVGAGI. The CDR3 sequence is 16 residues long.

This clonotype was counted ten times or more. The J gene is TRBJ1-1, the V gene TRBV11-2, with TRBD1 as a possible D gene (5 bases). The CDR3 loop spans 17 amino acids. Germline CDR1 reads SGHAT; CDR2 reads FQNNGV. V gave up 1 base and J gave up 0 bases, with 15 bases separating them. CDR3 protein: CASSLVGWGKMNTEAFF. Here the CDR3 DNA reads TGTGCCAGCAGCTTAGTGGGGTGGGGGAAAATGAACACTGAAGCTTTCTTT.

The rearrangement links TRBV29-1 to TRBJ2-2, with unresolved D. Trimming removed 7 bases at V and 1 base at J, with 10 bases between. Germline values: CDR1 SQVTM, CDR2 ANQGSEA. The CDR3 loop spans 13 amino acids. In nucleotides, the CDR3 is TGCAGCGCCGCCGGCCAGAACACCGGGGAGCTGTTTTTT. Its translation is CSAAGQNTGELFF.

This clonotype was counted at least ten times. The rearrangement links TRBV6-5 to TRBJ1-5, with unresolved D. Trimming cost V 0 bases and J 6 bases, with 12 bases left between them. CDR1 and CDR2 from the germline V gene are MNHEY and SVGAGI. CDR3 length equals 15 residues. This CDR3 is CASSYSSGSIQPQHF. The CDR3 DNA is TGTGCCAGCAGTTACTCTTCGGGGTCGATTCAGCCCCAGCATTTT.

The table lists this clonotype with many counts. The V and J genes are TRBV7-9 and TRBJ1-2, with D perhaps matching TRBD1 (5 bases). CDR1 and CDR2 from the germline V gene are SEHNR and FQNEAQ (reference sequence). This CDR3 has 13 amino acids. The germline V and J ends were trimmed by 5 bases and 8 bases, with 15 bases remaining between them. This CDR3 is CASSHGTMVGYTF. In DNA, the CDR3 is TGTGCCAGCAGCCACGGGACTATGGTGGGCTACACCTTC.

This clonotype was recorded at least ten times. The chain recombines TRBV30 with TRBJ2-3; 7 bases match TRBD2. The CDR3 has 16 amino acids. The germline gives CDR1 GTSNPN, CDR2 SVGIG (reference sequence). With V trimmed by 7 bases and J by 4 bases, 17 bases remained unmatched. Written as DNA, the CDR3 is TGTGCCTTGGACGGAAGCGGGGAGCTTTCAGCAGATACGCAGTATTTT. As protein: CALDGSGELSADTQYF.

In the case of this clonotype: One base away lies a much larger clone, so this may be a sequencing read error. The CDR3 loop reads CASHRDLSGAKVLTF. Here the CDR3 DNA reads TGCGCCAGCCACAGGGATCTTAGTGGGGCCAAAGTCCTGACTTTC. The genes are TRBV5-1 and TRBJ2-6; TRBD1 is a possible D gene (6 bases). Germline CDR1 and CDR2: SGHRS and YFSETQ. The length of the CDR3 is 15 residues.

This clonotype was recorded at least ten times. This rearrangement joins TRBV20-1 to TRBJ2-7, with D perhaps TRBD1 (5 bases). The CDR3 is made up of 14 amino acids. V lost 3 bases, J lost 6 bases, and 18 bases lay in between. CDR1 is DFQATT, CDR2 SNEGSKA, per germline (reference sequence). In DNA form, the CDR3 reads TGCAGTGCTAGCCCGCCAGGGCTGGGTTCCGAGCAGTACTTC. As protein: CSASPPGLGSEQYF.

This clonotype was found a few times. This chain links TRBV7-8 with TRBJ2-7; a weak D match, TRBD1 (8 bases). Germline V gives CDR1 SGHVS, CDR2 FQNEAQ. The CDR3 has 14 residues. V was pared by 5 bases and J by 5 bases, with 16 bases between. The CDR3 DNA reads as TGTGCCAGCAGCGTCTACAGGGGGGGGAACGAGCAGTACTTC. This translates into CASSVYRGGNEQYF.

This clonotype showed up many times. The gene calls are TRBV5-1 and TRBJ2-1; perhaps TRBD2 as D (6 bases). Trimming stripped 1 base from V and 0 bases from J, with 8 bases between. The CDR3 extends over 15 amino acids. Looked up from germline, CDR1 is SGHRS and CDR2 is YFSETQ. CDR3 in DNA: TGCGCCAGCAGCTTGACGGGGGTCTCCTACAATGAGCAGTTCTTC. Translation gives CASSLTGVSYNEQFF.

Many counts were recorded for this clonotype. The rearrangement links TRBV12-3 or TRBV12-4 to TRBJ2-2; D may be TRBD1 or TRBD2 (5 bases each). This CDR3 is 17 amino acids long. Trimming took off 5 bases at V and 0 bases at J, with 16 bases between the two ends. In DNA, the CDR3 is TGTGCCAGCAGTCCGCCCTGGGACGGGACGAACACCGGGGAGCTGTTTTTT. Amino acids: CASSPPWDGTNTGELFF.

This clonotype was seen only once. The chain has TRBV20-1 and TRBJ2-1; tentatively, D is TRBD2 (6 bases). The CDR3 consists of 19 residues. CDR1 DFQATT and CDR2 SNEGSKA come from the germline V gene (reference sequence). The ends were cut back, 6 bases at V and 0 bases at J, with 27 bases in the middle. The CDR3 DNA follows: TGCAGTGCCTATTTTCCGGCACCAACCACGCGGGACTCCTACAATGAGCAGTTCTTC. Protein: CSAYFPAPTTRDSYNEQFF.